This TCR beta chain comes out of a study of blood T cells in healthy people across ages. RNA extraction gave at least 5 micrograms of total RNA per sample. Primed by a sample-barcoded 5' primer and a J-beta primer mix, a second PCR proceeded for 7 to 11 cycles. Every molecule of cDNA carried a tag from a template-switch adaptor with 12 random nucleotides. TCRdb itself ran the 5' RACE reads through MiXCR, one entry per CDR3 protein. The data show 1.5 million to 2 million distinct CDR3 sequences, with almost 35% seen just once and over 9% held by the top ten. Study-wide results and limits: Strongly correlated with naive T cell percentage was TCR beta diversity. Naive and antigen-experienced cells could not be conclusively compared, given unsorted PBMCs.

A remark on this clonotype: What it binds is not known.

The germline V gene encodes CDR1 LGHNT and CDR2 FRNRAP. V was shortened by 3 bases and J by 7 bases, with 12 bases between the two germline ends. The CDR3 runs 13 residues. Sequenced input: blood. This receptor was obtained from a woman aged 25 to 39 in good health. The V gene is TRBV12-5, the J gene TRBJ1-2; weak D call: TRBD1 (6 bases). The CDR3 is CASGLAGVGGYTF. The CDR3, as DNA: TGTGCTAGTGGTTTAGCAGGGGTTGGTGGCTACACCTTC.